This T cell receptor beta chain is from a study of blood T cell repertoires in COVID-19. Study as a whole: Acute and convalescent COVID-19 samples came from the United States, Italy and Spain. Nucleic acid was either cDNA or gDNA, and it came from T cells, B-cell-depleted T cells, or PBMCs.

Trimming cost V 4 bases and J 4 bases; bases outside gene matches: 4. Germline V CDR1 and CDR2: MGHRA, YSYEKL. The CDR3 totals 14 residues. Original data processing: Nucleated cell counts were estimated from reference gene primer amplification. Generated by immunoSEQ multiplex PCR, the TCRdb table keeps only in-frame clones and is missing some. V, J and clone size are those of that table, while D and trimming were read from the DNA. Of roughly 99,000 clones listed, around 82% are singletons. This TCR came from a human donor in a cohort sampled during active COVID-19. V usage is TRBV4-1 and J usage is TRBJ2-5; 9 bases are a match to TRBD2. Sequenced material: peripheral blood. The CDR3 sequence is CASSLSGSGETQYF. The CDR3 nucleotides read TGCGCCAGCAGCCTTAGCGGGAGTGGAGAGACCCAGTACTTC.